The clone carrying this TCR beta chain turned up a few times. The length of the CDR3 is 15 residues. Germline CDR1 is MNHEY and CDR2 is SVGEGT. Between the trimmed V and J ends, which lost 6 bases and 4 bases, there was a span of 16 bases. The data belong to a study of blood T cell repertoires in COVID-19. Study processing details: Estimation of nucleated cell counts was performed using reference gene primer amplification. Sequenced by immunoSEQ multiplex PCR; TCRdb stores in-frame clones only, minus some. That table supplies the V and J calls and clone size; D and trimming were determined from the DNA. The sample shows roughly 150,000 clones, roughly 90% of them seen only once.

The source is a man in his sixties with acute or convalescent COVID-19. The rearrangement links TRBV6-2 or TRBV6-3 to TRBJ1-5; D gene uncertain. The sample comprised peripheral blood. CDR3 in amino acids: CASSLSREINQPQHF. CDR3 sequence (DNA): TGTGCCAGCAGCCTATCCCGGGAGATAAATCAGCCCCAGCATTTT.